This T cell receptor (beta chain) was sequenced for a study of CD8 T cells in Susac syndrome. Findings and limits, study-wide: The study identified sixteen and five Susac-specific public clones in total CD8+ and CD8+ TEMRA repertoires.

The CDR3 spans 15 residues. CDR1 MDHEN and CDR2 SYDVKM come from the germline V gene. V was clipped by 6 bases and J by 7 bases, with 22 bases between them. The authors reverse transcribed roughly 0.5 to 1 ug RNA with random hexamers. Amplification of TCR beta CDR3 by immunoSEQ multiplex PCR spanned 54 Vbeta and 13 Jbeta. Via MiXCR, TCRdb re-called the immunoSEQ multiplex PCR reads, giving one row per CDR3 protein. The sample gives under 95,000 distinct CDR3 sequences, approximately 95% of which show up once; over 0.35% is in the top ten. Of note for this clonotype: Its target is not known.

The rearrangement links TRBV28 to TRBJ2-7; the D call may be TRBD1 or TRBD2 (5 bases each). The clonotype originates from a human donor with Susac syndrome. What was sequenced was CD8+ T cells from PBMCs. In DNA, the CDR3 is TGTGCCAGCAGCAGACCGGGACGGACCCCGGTGGAGCAGTACTTC. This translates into CASSRPGRTPVEQYF. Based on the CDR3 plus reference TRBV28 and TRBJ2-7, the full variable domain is DVKVTQSSRYLVKRTGEKVFLECVQDMDHENMFWYRQDPGLGLRLIYFSYDVKMKEKGDIPEGYSVSREKKERFSLILESASTNQTSMYLCASSRPGRTPVEQYFGPGTRLTVT.